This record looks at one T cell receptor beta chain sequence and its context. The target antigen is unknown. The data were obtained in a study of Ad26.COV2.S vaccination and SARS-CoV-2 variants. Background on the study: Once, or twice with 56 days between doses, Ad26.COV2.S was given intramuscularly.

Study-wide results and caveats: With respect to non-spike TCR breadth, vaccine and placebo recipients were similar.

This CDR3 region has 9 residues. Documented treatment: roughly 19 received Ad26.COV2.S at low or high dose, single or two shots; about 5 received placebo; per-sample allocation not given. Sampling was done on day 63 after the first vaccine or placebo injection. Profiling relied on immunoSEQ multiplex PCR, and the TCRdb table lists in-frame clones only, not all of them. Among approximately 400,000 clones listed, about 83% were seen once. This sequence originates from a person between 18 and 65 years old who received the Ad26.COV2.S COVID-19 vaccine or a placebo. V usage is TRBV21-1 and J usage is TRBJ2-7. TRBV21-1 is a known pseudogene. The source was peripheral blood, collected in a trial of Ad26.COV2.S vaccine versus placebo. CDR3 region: CASSNQQYF. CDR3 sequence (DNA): TGTGCCAGCAGCAACCAGCAGTACTTC.